This entry lists 10 T cell receptor beta chains sequenced from one sample in a study of regulatory T cells in long-lasting Graves disease. Time point denoted: persistent/refractory GD, antithyroid drugs over 5 years with positive TRAb. The TCR library used RNA extracted from PBMCs. In building TCR beta libraries, iRepertoire HTBI primers were used together with Arm-PCR of CDR3 regions. MiXCR was run by TCRdb on the multiplex PCR reads, yielding one entry per CDR3 protein. Among 310,000 or so distinct CDR3 sequences listed, 20% to 25% were seen once. The sequenced sample was peripheral blood mononuclear cells (PBMCs), obtained when the disease was refractory, from a patient treated with antithyroid drugs. The receptors here all came from a female donor with Graves disease.

The chain employs TRBV29-1 and TRBJ2-2; 8 positions agree with TRBD2. The CDR3 loop spans 13 amino acids. The ends lost 4 bases at V and 3 bases at J; junction bases unmatched: 1. Germline CDR1 is SQVTM and CDR2 is ANQGSEA. For the CDR3, the DNA is TGCAGCGTTGGACTAGCGCACACCGGGGAGCTGTTTTTT. It yields the protein CSVGLAHTGELFF.

On this clonotype itself: This clone may be a read error of a much larger clone one base away. The chain has TRBV6-1 and TRBJ2-5; TRBD1 matches 10 bases. CDR1 is MNHNS, CDR2 SASEGT, per germline. The CDR3 is 14 amino acids. Losses at the gene ends were 5 bases for V and 5 bases for J; bases not matched to a gene: 5. The CDR3 loop is CASSIVDRGETQYF. DNA of the CDR3: TGTGCCAGCAGTATTGTGGACAGGGGGGAGACCCAGTACTTC.

This clonotype occurred a few times. The gene calls are TRBV20-1 and TRBJ2-7; 10 bases are a match to TRBD2. The V gene's germline CDR1 is DFQATT and CDR2 SNEGSKA (reference sequence). The V and J ends lost 5 bases and 3 bases, in that order; junction bases with no gene match: 10. The CDR3 runs to 15 residues. This chain's CDR3 is CSAQTRGLAIYEQYF. In nucleotides, the CDR3 is TGCAGTGCTCAAACCCGGGGACTAGCGATCTACGAGCAGTACTTC.

This clonotype was seen more than once but under ten times. CDR3 DNA: TGTGCCAGCAGCTTAGTATGGGGGAACACCGGGGAGCTGTTTTTT. Its translation is CASSLVWGNTGELFF. The gene calls are TRBV7-2 and TRBJ2-2; D remains ambiguous. The CDR3 runs to 15 residues. V shed 1 base and J shed 1 base, with 7 bases lying between them. Germline V lookup: CDR1 SGHTA, CDR2 FQGNSA.

The V gene is TRBV18, the J gene TRBJ1-1, with D perhaps TRBD1 (5 bases). This CDR3 spans 14 amino acids. V lost 3 bases and J 0 bases, leaving 8 bases between the germline ends. Germline V gene data show CDR1 as KGHSH and CDR2 as LQKENI. The DNA of the CDR3 is TGTGCCAGCTCACCGGGGCAGATGAACACTGAAGCTTTCTTT. Protein product: CASSPGQMNTEAFF.

This clonotype has more than one count but fewer than ten. The V gene is TRBV29-1, the J gene TRBJ2-5, with D hard to call. Trimming left V 1 base short and J 3 bases short, with 6 bases between. Germline V CDR1 and CDR2: SQVTM, ANQGSEA. This CDR3 is 12 amino acids long. CDR3 sequence reads: CSVEGREETQYF. In DNA, the CDR3 is TGCAGCGTTGAAGGCAGAGAAGAGACCCAGTACTTC. The variable domain in full, completed from reference TRBV29-1 and TRBJ2-5, reads SAVISQKPSRDICQRGTSLTIQCQVDSQVTMMFWYRQQPGQSLTLIATANQGSEATYESGFVIDKFPISRPNLTFSTLTVSNMSPEDSSIYLCSVEGREETQYFGPGTRLLVL.

The gene calls are TRBV6-2 or TRBV6-3 and TRBJ2-1; D is unresolved. Trimming pared 2 bases from V and 9 bases from J, leaving 5 bases between. The CDR3 has 11 amino acids. Germline-derived CDR1 and CDR2 are MNHEY and SVGEGT. Here the CDR3 reads CASSYGTEQFF. In DNA form, the CDR3 reads TGTGCCAGCAGTTACGGCACTGAGCAGTTCTTC.

This sequence joins TRBV6-1 and TRBJ1-4, with D hard to call. The CDR3 covers 13 residues. Deletions cut 7 bases from V and 4 bases from J, with 10 bases between. Germline CDR1 is MNHNS and CDR2 is SASEGT. CDR3 protein: CASNQEVNEKLFF. In nucleotides, the CDR3 is TGTGCCAGCAATCAAGAAGTTAATGAAAAACTGTTTTTT.

This clonotype has just one count. This chain joins TRBV9 and TRBJ1-2; D is ambiguous. Germline values: CDR1 SGDLS, CDR2 YYNGEE. Trimming cost V 6 bases and J 4 bases, with 19 bases left between them. The CDR3 spans 15 residues. CDR3 DNA: TGTGCCAGCACACCCGCGGCCAACGGATTCTATGGCTACACCTTC. It codes for CASTPAANGFYGYTF.

The chain couples TRBV27 to TRBJ2-1, with TRBD2 matching 7 bases. From germline, CDR1 is MNHEY and CDR2 SMNVEV (reference sequence). CDR3 size: 16 residues. V was pared by 3 bases and J by 8 bases, with 13 bases of the junction left unmatched. DNA for the CDR3: TGTGCCAGCAGTTTTAGGGCAAGCGGGATTCGCGATGAGCAGTTCTTC. It translates to CASSFRASGIRDEQFF.